These 19 T cell receptor beta chains came from one sample sequenced in a study of blood T cell repertoires in COVID-19. Only in-frame clones appear in the TCRdb table, and some are missing; sequencing was by immunoSEQ multiplex PCR. The top ten hold approximately 7.2% of the sample, which has 240,000 or so clones, around 86% seen once. The sequenced sample consisted of peripheral blood. These receptors came from a woman between 70 and 85 years old with active or convalescent COVID-19.

CDR3 sequence: CASKPSPRYDEQFF. The CDR3, as DNA: TGTGCCAGCAAGCCCTCCCCGCGGTACGATGAGCAGTTCTTC. This chain links TRBV6-5 with TRBJ2-1, with D unresolved. V dropped 7 bases and J dropped 8 bases, with 18 bases sitting between them. Germline CDR1 is MNHEY and CDR2 is SVGAGI. The CDR3 is 14 residues long.

The genes are TRBV7-8 and TRBJ1-4, with 9 bases matching TRBD1. The CDR3 contains 16 residues. J lost 5 bases, V lost 5 bases, and 9 bases had no gene match. The germline gives CDR1 SGHVS, CDR2 FQNEAQ. The CDR3 loop reads CASSASGTGPNEKLFF. Written as DNA, the CDR3 is TGTGCCAGCAGCGCATCCGGGACAGGGCCAAATGAAAAACTGTTTTTT.

This clone showed up just a few times. The genes are TRBV27 and TRBJ1-1; 8 bases are shared with TRBD1. From germline, CDR1 is MNHEY and CDR2 SMNVEV (reference sequence). The CDR3 is made up of 15 amino acids. V trimming: 4 bases; J trimming: 4 bases; junction bases outside the gene matches: 8. Here the CDR3 reads CASSSTGQGFTEAFF. CDR3 nucleotide sequence: TGTGCCAGCAGTTCCACAGGACAGGGATTCACTGAAGCTTTCTTT.

This chain connects TRBV7-3 to TRBJ1-6, with unresolved D. From germline, CDR1 is SGHTA and CDR2 FQGTGA. This CDR3 region has 14 residues. Trimming shortened V by 6 bases and J by 10 bases, and 16 bases separated the two germline ends. The CDR3, as DNA: TGTGCCAGCAGGCGGGATTCTCCGGGCTCACCCCTCCACTTT. Translated: CASRRDSPGSPLHF. The full variable domain, its missing parts supplied by reference TRBV7-3 and TRBJ1-6, is GAGVSQTPSNKVTEKGKYVELRCDPISGHTALYWYRQSLGQGPEFLIYFQGTGAADDSGLPNDRFFAVRPEGSVSTLKIQRTERGDSAVYLCASRRDSPGSPLHFGNGTRLTVT.

The chain has TRBV6-6 and TRBJ2-7; D tentatively fits TRBD1 or TRBD2 (6 bases each). The CDR3 totals 14 residues. CDR1 and CDR2 (germline): MNHNY, SVGAGI (reference sequence). The V end was cut by 5 bases, the J end by 6 bases, with 17 bases between. DNA of the CDR3: TGTGCCAGCAGTCGATCAGGGGCGGGGTCCGAGCAGTACTTC. Residues: CASSRSGAGSEQYF.

The chain recombines TRBV7-9 with TRBJ1-6; 9 bases agree with TRBD1. The CDR3 is 14 amino acids. Germline V gene data show CDR1 as SEHNR and CDR2 as FQNEAQ (reference sequence). V dropped 4 bases and J dropped 9; count of bases not matched to a gene: 4. Written as DNA, the CDR3 is TGTGCCAGCAGCTCCCCGACAGGGGGTTCACCCCTCCACTTT. Amino acids: CASSSPTGGSPLHF.

This chain joins TRBV27 and TRBJ1-6, with D maybe TRBD1 (6 bases). V was trimmed by 2 bases and J by 7 bases, leaving 24 bases between them. In germline, CDR1 is MNHEY, CDR2 SMNVEV (reference sequence). The length of the CDR3 is 19 residues. In DNA, the CDR3 is TGTGCCAGCAGTTTAAATTCGGGTAGGGGGTATAGCCCGAATTCACCCCTCCACTTT. It is translated as CASSLNSGRGYSPNSPLHF.

The chain combines TRBV27 with TRBJ1-1; D call uncertain. Germline V gene lookup returns CDR1 MNHEY and CDR2 SMNVEV (reference sequence). This CDR3 contains 15 residues. Trimming cost V 4 bases and J 5 bases, with 17 bases left between them. The CDR3 region is CASSSRTGRTTEAFF. The CDR3 DNA reads TGTGCCAGCAGTTCTCGGACCGGGAGGACGACTGAAGCTTTCTTT.

Remarks on this clone: The CDR3 carries no conserved terminal phenylalanine or tryptophan, so it likely arises from a read error. Because the CDR3's place on the DNA is in doubt, the DNA is left out and the CDR3 is given as listed by TCRdb. The chain is built from TRBV2 and TRBJ1-4; no DNA check was done on the table's D call, TRBD1. Germline loops: CDR1 SNHLY, CDR2 FYNNEI. The CDR3 has 11 amino acids, counting both end residues. This CDR3 is CASSEQGQGIV.

The chain recombines TRBV7-3 with TRBJ1-1; D possibly corresponds to TRBD1 (6 bases). Germline values: CDR1 SGHTA, CDR2 FQGTGA. V shed 4 bases and J shed 8 bases, with 14 bases lying between them. This CDR3 has 13 amino acids. The CDR3 sequence: CASSSGTLGEAFF. The CDR3 bases are TGTGCCAGCAGCTCTGGGACACTCGGCGAAGCTTTCTTT.

J is TRBJ2-3 and V is TRBV6-2 or TRBV6-3; 8 bases align to TRBD2. This CDR3 has 15 residues. CDR1 and CDR2 from the germline V gene are MNHEY and SVGEGT. V shed 4 bases and J 6 bases; nucleotides not matched to a gene: 9. In DNA, the CDR3 is TGTGCCAGCAGTTCCTGGCGGGGGGATAGCGATACGCAGTATTTT. This sequence encodes CASSSWRGDSDTQYF.

This chain uses TRBV24-1 with TRBJ2-1, with 9 bases fitting TRBD1. The J segment lost 4 bases and the V segment lost 3 bases, leaving 9 bases of the junction unmatched. Germline-derived CDR1 and CDR2 are KGHDR and SFDVKD. This CDR3 region has 17 residues. CDR3 in DNA: TGTGCCACCAGTGATGTAACCGGGACAGGGAGTTACAATGAGCAGTTCTTC. This codes for CATSDVTGTGSYNEQFF.

The chain employs TRBV6-5 and TRBJ1-6, with a weak D call TRBD1 (6 bases). The CDR3 totals 13 residues. Germline-derived CDR1 and CDR2 are MNHEY and SVGAGI. The V gene lost 5 bases and the J gene lost 11 bases, with 13 bases spanning the gap. In nucleotides, the CDR3 is TGTGCCAGCAGTCGACAAGGGGGTACACCCCTCCACTTT. Translated: CASSRQGGTPLHF.

This chain uses TRBV7-2 with TRBJ2-7, with a tentative D call TRBD1 (7 bases). The CDR3 extends over 15 amino acids. Germline CDR1 is SGHTA and CDR2 is FQGNSA. Trimming removed 6 bases from V and 3 bases from J, with 18 bases in between. The CDR3 nucleotides read TGTGCCAGCAGGGCCGCGGGGACAGCGGACTACGAGCAGTACTTC. This translates into CASRAAGTADYEQYF.

The rearrangement joins TRBV3-1 (or the pseudogene TRBV3-2) to TRBJ1-2; no clear D. The CDR3 runs 13 residues. In germline, CDR1 is LGHDT, CDR2 YNNKEL (reference sequence). V lost 1 base and J lost 7, with 10 bases in between. The CDR3: CASSQAGKSGYTF. DNA for the CDR3: TGTGCCAGCAGCCAAGCCGGGAAGAGTGGCTACACCTTC.

This clone has just one count. CDR3 amino acids: CASSYTPGQGGGYTF. In DNA, the CDR3 is TGTGCCAGCAGTTACACTCCAGGACAGGGTGGAGGCTACACCTTC. The J gene is TRBJ1-2, the V gene TRBV6-5; TRBD1 matches 8 bases. CDR1 and CDR2 (germline): MNHEY, SVGAGI. The CDR3 length is 15 residues. V lost 2 bases and J lost 8; bases outside the gene matches: 10.

Here the CDR3 reads CASTQTGAKNIQYF. CDR3 sequence (DNA): TGTGCCAGCACCCAGACAGGGGCCAAAAACATTCAGTACTTC. The chain uses TRBV6-5 and TRBJ2-4; 7 nucleotides align to TRBD1. With V trimmed by 7 bases and J by 1 base, 4 bases remained unmatched. This CDR3 is built from 14 residues. Germline CDR1 and CDR2: MNHEY and SVGAGI.

J is TRBJ2-1 and V is TRBV6-5, with 8 bases lining up with TRBD2. CDR1 is MNHEY and CDR2 is SVGAGI in the germline V gene. This CDR3 has 13 amino acids. The junction had 7 bases not matched to a gene; V was cut back by 6 bases and J by 9 bases. This chain's CDR3 is CASSPPGGSEQFF. CDR3 coding DNA: TGTGCCAGCAGCCCCCCGGGGGGGAGTGAGCAGTTCTTC.

The rearrangement joins TRBV5-1 to TRBJ2-1, with a tentative D call TRBD1 (6 bases). V shed 2 bases and J shed 2 bases, with 11 bases lying between them. The CDR3 consists of 15 residues. The V gene's germline CDR1 is SGHRS and CDR2 YFSETQ. The CDR3 coding sequence is TGCGCCAGCAGCTTAGCAGGGGAGCCCTACAATGAGCAGTTCTTC. As protein: CASSLAGEPYNEQFF.